Included here is one T cell receptor (beta chain) sequence, with context. The antigen is undetermined. The source of the sample is a study of identical twins. A universal primer site was added by template switching, and unique molecular identifiers were carried by the cDNA. TCRdb re-derived calls from the 5' RACE reads in MiXCR, one entry per CDR3 protein. Here the sample spans roughly 500,000 distinct CDR3 sequences, roughly 21% being singletons. The V gene's germline CDR1 is MNHNS and CDR2 SASEGT. The junction had 13 bases not matched to a gene; V was cut back by 8 bases and J by 4 bases. This CDR3 is built from 15 residues. Study results and limitations: Insertions were fewer in abundant cord blood beta clonotypes, whereas memory repertoires showed none of this pattern.

This same sample was also part of a study on T cells expressing NK-cell markers.

The clonotype comes from a woman aged 18-29 years in good health. The V and J genes are TRBV6-1 and TRBJ1-2, with 7 bases that match TRBD1. Specimen: CD4+ T cells sorted from blood. The CDR3 sequence is CASFAPGQYSYGYTF. The CDR3 DNA reads TGTGCCAGCTTTGCGCCGGGACAGTACAGCTATGGCTACACCTTC.